These 4 T cell receptor beta chains share one sample of origin, sequenced in a study of blood T cell repertoires in COVID-19. Sequencing used immunoSEQ multiplex PCR; TCRdb keeps in-frame clones, though not all of them. Among approximately 100,000 clones, 69% were seen once, and the ten largest hold approximately 5.9%. The sequencing input was peripheral blood. The receptors were gathered from a man older than 75 with acute or convalescent COVID-19.

This rearrangement joins TRBV7-9 to TRBJ1-1, with TRBD1 matching over 7 bases. CDR3 length: 15 residues. After removal of 3 bases from V and 1 base from J, the junction contained 5 bases not matched to a gene. Germline V gives CDR1 SEHNR, CDR2 FQNEAQ (reference sequence). CDR3 coding DNA: TGTGCCAGCAGCTTTCAGGGGGTGTGGAACACTGAAGCTTTCTTT. It specifies CASSFQGVWNTEAFF.

The chain joins TRBV19 to TRBJ2-3, with D unclear. The CDR3 covers 12 residues. Germline lookup yields CDR1 LNHDA and CDR2 SQIVND (reference sequence). Between the trimmed V and J ends, which lost 1 base and 5 bases, there was a span of 4 bases. CDR3 residues: CASSIAVDTQYF. The CDR3 nucleotides read TGTGCCAGTAGTATAGCGGTAGATACGCAGTATTTT.

The J gene is TRBJ1-4, the V gene TRBV28; D gene unclear. The CDR3 is 15 amino acids. CDR1 and CDR2 from the germline V gene are MDHEN and SYDVKM. V lost 3 bases and J 4 bases, leaving 12 bases between the germline ends. CDR3 bases: TGTGCCAGCAGTTTTATCGATGCCAGTAATGAAAAACTGTTTTTT. It translates to CASSFIDASNEKLFF.

The chain couples TRBV2 to TRBJ2-7; TRBD1 agrees at 8 bases. The CDR3 covers 13 residues. After removal of 7 bases from V and 6 bases from J, the junction contained 8 bases not matched to a gene. CDR1 is SNHLY and CDR2 is FYNNEI in the germline V gene. The CDR3 is CASMGQVFLEQYF. The CDR3 DNA reads as TGTGCCAGCATGGGACAGGTCTTCCTCGAGCAGTACTTC.